This T cell receptor beta chain was recorded in a study of shared clonotypes between healthy human individuals. This clone was counted between two and nine times. Its antigen is still unknown. The sample holds other DNA sequences that translate to the same CDR3. The method was immunoSEQ multiplex PCR; TCRdb's version includes in-frame clones alone and lacks a portion of them. Among around 2.1 million clones listed, approximately 96% were seen once. Study-wide results and limits: Among donors, clonotype sharing was expected to be affected by sequencing depth.

Trimming removed 6 bases at V and 5 bases at J, with 10 bases between. The V gene's germline CDR1 is LNHDA and CDR2 SQIVND (reference sequence). The CDR3 sequence is 12 residues long. The sample was naive CD4+ T cells sorted from blood. The subset denotes: CD45RA+ positively selected. This sequence originates from a man in his late teens or twenties in good health. The chain couples TRBV19 to TRBJ1-2; maybe TRBD1 (6 bases). Here the CDR3 reads CASSQQGYGYTF. The CDR3 DNA follows: TGTGCCAGTAGCCAACAGGGATATGGCTACACCTTC. The whole variable domain, filled in from reference TRBV19 and TRBJ1-2, reads DGGITQSPKYLFRKEGQNVTLSCEQNLNHDAMYWYRQDPGQGLRLIYYSQIVNDFQKGDIAEGYSVSREKKESFPLTVTSAQKNPTAFYLCASSQQGYGYTFGSGTRLTVV.